This record looks at one TCR beta chain sequence and its context. Antigen: not known. PCR involved 60 Vbeta and 13 Jbeta primers. Sequenced by immunoSEQ multiplex PCR; TCRdb stores in-frame clones only, minus some. The repertoire consists of about 130,000 clones, with over 60% occurring once and the leading ten covering 4.2%. Trimming removed 4 bases at V and 5 bases at J, with 14 bases between. Germline CDR1 reads SNHLY; CDR2 reads FYNNEI. The CDR3 covers 14 residues. These data originate in a study of cytomegalovirus exposure and HLA in healthy donors. Study-wide results and limits: Solely CMV serostatus was available to characterize immune exposure. Later on, analysis showed that most CMV-associated TCR beta chains appeared to be HLA-restricted. Later analysis showed TCR association rates varying by HLA locus, highest for DRB1 and lowest for HLA-C.

The sequenced material came from PBMCs. This receptor was obtained from a male donor in good health and CMV-seropositive. The chain uses TRBV2 and TRBJ1-1; D possibly corresponds to TRBD1 (5 bases). This chain's CDR3 is CASSALGGGTEAFF. The CDR3 DNA reads as TGTGCCAGCAGTGCATTGGGGGGTGGGACTGAAGCTTTCTTT.